Listed below are T cell receptor beta chains from one sample, sequenced in a study of T cells after yellow fever vaccination. Each CDR3 protein is one row after TCRdb ran MiXCR on the 5' RACE reads. The sample holds about 360,000 distinct CDR3 sequences, around 6.4% seen once. Sample: PBMCs, taken 5 days after the yellow fever booster vaccination. These receptors were obtained from a young man who received the YFV17D yellow fever vaccine. The CDR3 runs from the conserved cysteine through the conserved F or W. Each record gives: V gene, clone size, D gene, J gene, CDR3 protein, CDR3 DNA. A D gene is named only where the DNA matches it firmly. Only some rows state a clone size, as once, few, many or a class for expanded clones.

v_gene: TRBV7-9
abundance: -
d_gene: -
j_gene: TRBJ2-7
CDR3aa: CASSPRVGGHHEQYF
CDR3nt: TGTGCCAGCAGCCCCCGCGTAGGAGGTCACCACGAGCAGTACTTC

v_gene: TRBV12-3/TRBV12-4
abundance: many
d_gene: TRBD2
j_gene: TRBJ2-7
CDR3aa: CASSLAGRAYEQYF
CDR3nt: TGTGCCAGCAGTTTGGCCGGGAGGGCCTACGAGCAGTACTTC

v_gene: TRBV7-7
abundance: many
d_gene: -
j_gene: TRBJ2-5
CDR3aa: CASSLSRGIRETQYF
CDR3nt: TGTGCCAGCAGCTTATCCAGAGGGATTCGGGAGACCCAGTACTTC

v_gene: TRBV6-5
abundance: -
d_gene: -
j_gene: TRBJ2-3
CDR3aa: CASSYVKSGGSDTQYF
CDR3nt: TGTGCCAGCAGTTACGTTAAGAGCGGAGGATCAGATACGCAGTATTTT

v_gene: TRBV5-1
abundance: many
d_gene: -
j_gene: TRBJ2-1
CDR3aa: CASSFANGGEQFF
CDR3nt: TGCGCCAGCAGCTTCGCGAATGGTGGTGAGCAGTTCTTC

v_gene: TRBV7-2
abundance: many
d_gene: -
j_gene: TRBJ2-1
CDR3aa: CASSSAGQPSNEQFF
CDR3nt: TGTGCCAGCAGCTCCGCCGGACAGCCGAGCAATGAGCAGTTCTTC

v_gene: TRBV6-5
abundance: -
d_gene: -
j_gene: TRBJ2-5
CDR3aa: CASILGETQYF
CDR3nt: TGTGCCAGCATCTTGGGAGAGACCCAGTACTTC

v_gene: TRBV18
abundance: many
d_gene: -
j_gene: TRBJ1-3
CDR3aa: CASSQGAGNTIYF
CDR3nt: TGTGCCAGCTCACAGGGCGCTGGAAACACCATATATTTT

v_gene: TRBV5-1
abundance: -
d_gene: -
j_gene: TRBJ2-3
CDR3aa: CASKDTDTQYF
CDR3nt: TGCGCCAGCAAGGACACAGATACGCAGTATTTT

v_gene: TRBV20-1
abundance: -
d_gene: TRBD2
j_gene: TRBJ2-2
CDR3aa: CSAPGLDLGTGELFF
CDR3nt: TGCAGTGCTCCGGGACTAGACCTAGGCACCGGGGAGCTGTTTTTT

v_gene: TRBV6-1
abundance: few
d_gene: -
j_gene: TRBJ2-1
CDR3aa: CASSEIGERYDEQFF
CDR3nt: TGTGCCAGCAGTGAAATAGGGGAAAGGTACGATGAGCAGTTCTTC

v_gene: TRBV25-1
abundance: -
d_gene: -
j_gene: TRBJ2-5
CDR3aa: CASSQARGQRGETQYF
CDR3nt: TGTGCCAGCAGCCAAGCTCGGGGGCAGCGAGGAGAGACCCAGTACTTC

v_gene: TRBV15
abundance: many
d_gene: TRBD2
j_gene: TRBJ2-7
CDR3aa: CATSTGGYEQYF
CDR3nt: TGTGCCACCAGCACGGGGGGCTACGAGCAGTACTTC

v_gene: TRBV6-6
abundance: many
d_gene: -
j_gene: TRBJ2-7
CDR3aa: CASSQQGSYEQYF
CDR3nt: TGTGCCAGCAGTCAACAGGGATCCTACGAGCAGTACTTC

v_gene: TRBV23-1
abundance: -
d_gene: -
j_gene: TRBJ1-1
CDR3aa: CASSQTFMRAFF
CDR3nt: TGCGCCAGCAGTCAAACCTTTATGAGAGCTTTCTTT

v_gene: TRBV11-2
abundance: -
d_gene: -
j_gene: TRBJ2-5
CDR3aa: CASSLNSQETQYF
CDR3nt: TGTGCCAGCAGCTTAAACTCCCAAGAGACCCAGTACTTC

v_gene: TRBV7-9
abundance: many
d_gene: TRBD1
j_gene: TRBJ2-1
CDR3aa: CASSSARTGGRNEQFF
CDR3nt: TGTGCCAGCAGCTCCGCTAGGACAGGGGGCCGTAATGAGCAGTTCTTC

v_gene: TRBV11-2
abundance: few
d_gene: -
j_gene: TRBJ2-2
CDR3aa: CASSLMGRGALRVTGELFF
CDR3nt: TGTGCCAGCAGCTTAATGGGCAGGGGAGCCCTCCGAGTCACCGGGGAGCTGTTTTTT

v_gene: TRBV20-1
abundance: many
d_gene: TRBD1
j_gene: TRBJ2-3
CDR3aa: CSANPKGASRNTQYF
CDR3nt: TGCAGTGCTAATCCAAAGGGGGCCAGTCGCAATACGCAGTATTTT

v_gene: TRBV28
abundance: many
d_gene: -
j_gene: TRBJ2-7
CDR3aa: CASSLPVLEQYF
CDR3nt: TGTGCCAGCAGTTTACCTGTACTTGAGCAGTACTTC

v_gene: TRBV6-1
abundance: many
d_gene: TRBD1
j_gene: TRBJ2-2
CDR3aa: CASSPPRRTGTRELFF
CDR3nt: TGTGCCAGCAGCCCACCTCGCCGGACAGGGACACGGGAGCTGTTTTTT

v_gene: TRBV19
abundance: few
d_gene: -
j_gene: TRBJ2-7
CDR3aa: CASSSQGYYEQYF
CDR3nt: TGTGCCAGTAGTTCCCAGGGTTACTACGAGCAGTACTTC

v_gene: TRBV19
abundance: many
d_gene: -
j_gene: TRBJ2-2
CDR3aa: CASSTWTGELFF
CDR3nt: TGTGCCAGTAGTACCTGGACTGGGGAGCTGTTTTTT

v_gene: TRBV7-3
abundance: few
d_gene: -
j_gene: TRBJ2-3
CDR3aa: CASSATGAGRGTDTQYF
CDR3nt: TGTGCCAGCAGCGCAACGGGGGCGGGACGGGGCACAGATACGCAGTATTTT

v_gene: TRBV20-1
abundance: many
d_gene: -
j_gene: TRBJ2-2
CDR3aa: CSASREGAGELFF
CDR3nt: TGCAGTGCTAGTAGGGAGGGGGCCGGGGAGCTGTTTTTT

v_gene: TRBV7-8
abundance: many
d_gene: TRBD2
j_gene: TRBJ2-1
CDR3aa: CAIRLAELYNEQFF
CDR3nt: TGTGCCATCCGACTAGCGGAATTGTACAATGAGCAGTTCTTC

v_gene: TRBV7-2
abundance: many
d_gene: TRBD2
j_gene: TRBJ2-4
CDR3aa: CASSLVAGALAKNIQYF
CDR3nt: TGTGCCAGCAGCTTAGTAGCGGGAGCCCTAGCCAAAAACATTCAGTACTTC

v_gene: TRBV15
abundance: many
d_gene: TRBD2
j_gene: TRBJ2-7
CDR3aa: CATSRDLSGRLSYEQYF
CDR3nt: TGTGCCACCAGCAGAGATCTGAGCGGGAGGCTCTCCTACGAGCAGTACTTC

v_gene: TRBV7-8
abundance: -
d_gene: -
j_gene: TRBJ2-7
CDR3aa: CASSVGLEQYF
CDR3nt: TGTGCCAGCAGCGTGGGACTCGAGCAGTACTTC

v_gene: TRBV20-1
abundance: many
d_gene: -
j_gene: TRBJ2-7
CDR3aa: CSARGSTYEQYF
CDR3nt: TGCAGTGCTAGAGGCTCAACCTACGAGCAGTACTTC

v_gene: TRBV10-3
abundance: many
d_gene: -
j_gene: TRBJ2-3
CDR3aa: CAISADPGDTQYF
CDR3nt: TGTGCCATCAGTGCGGACCCAGGGGATACGCAGTATTTT

v_gene: TRBV11-2
abundance: few
d_gene: -
j_gene: TRBJ2-1
CDR3aa: CASSGTQGGVGPPYNEQFF
CDR3nt: TGTGCCAGCAGCGGTACCCAGGGGGGAGTAGGTCCTCCCTACAATGAGCAGTTCTTC

v_gene: TRBV4-3
abundance: -
d_gene: TRBD2
j_gene: TRBJ2-5
CDR3aa: CASSLWTSGETQYF
CDR3nt: TGCGCCAGCAGCCTCTGGACTAGCGGCGAGACCCAGTACTTC

v_gene: TRBV7-2
abundance: -
d_gene: -
j_gene: TRBJ1-2
CDR3aa: CASQETYGYTF
CDR3nt: TGTGCCAGCCAGGAGACCTATGGCTACACCTTC

v_gene: TRBV20-1
abundance: few
d_gene: -
j_gene: TRBJ2-1
CDR3aa: CSASSRNEQFF
CDR3nt: TGCAGTGCTTCTAGCAGAAATGAGCAGTTCTTC

v_gene: TRBV20-1
abundance: few
d_gene: -
j_gene: TRBJ2-1
CDR3aa: CSAIPNYNEQFF
CDR3nt: TGCAGTGCTATCCCTAACTACAATGAGCAGTTCTTC

v_gene: TRBV20-1
abundance: -
d_gene: -
j_gene: TRBJ1-1
CDR3aa: CSASQRGSGTEAFF
CDR3nt: TGCAGTGCTAGTCAGCGGGGAAGTGGCACTGAAGCTTTCTTT

v_gene: TRBV5-1
abundance: many
d_gene: TRBD1
j_gene: TRBJ1-1
CDR3aa: CASSLQGASVNTEAFF
CDR3nt: TGCGCCAGCAGCTTACAGGGGGCGAGTGTCAACACTGAAGCTTTCTTT

v_gene: TRBV29-1
abundance: -
d_gene: TRBD1
j_gene: TRBJ2-2
CDR3aa: CSVADRGDTGELFF
CDR3nt: TGCAGCGTAGCGGACAGGGGCGACACCGGGGAGCTGTTTTTT

v_gene: TRBV20-1
abundance: -
d_gene: TRBD1
j_gene: TRBJ2-4
CDR3aa: CSLGTGEQRNIQYF
CDR3nt: TGCAGTCTTGGGACAGGGGAGCAGAGAAACATTCAGTACTTC

v_gene: TRBV20-1
abundance: -
d_gene: TRBD2
j_gene: TRBJ2-1
CDR3aa: CSASSGRAGVNEQFF
CDR3nt: TGCAGTGCTAGCAGCGGGAGGGCAGGGGTGAATGAGCAGTTCTTC

v_gene: TRBV7-6
abundance: many
d_gene: TRBD2
j_gene: TRBJ2-2
CDR3aa: CASGTGELFF
CDR3nt: TGTGCTAGCGGGACCGGGGAGCTGTTTTTT

v_gene: TRBV6-1
abundance: many
d_gene: TRBD1
j_gene: TRBJ2-7
CDR3aa: CASSSQGTGRYEQYF
CDR3nt: TGTGCCAGCAGCTCCCAAGGGACAGGCCGATACGAGCAGTACTTC

v_gene: TRBV5-1
abundance: -
d_gene: -
j_gene: TRBJ2-3
CDR3aa: CASSLAWVRKADTQYF
CDR3nt: TGCGCCAGCAGCTTGGCCTGGGTTAGAAAGGCAGATACGCAGTATTTT

v_gene: TRBV20-1
abundance: many
d_gene: TRBD2
j_gene: TRBJ2-1
CDR3aa: CSASTSGSWYEQFF
CDR3nt: TGCAGTGCTAGCACTAGCGGGAGCTGGTATGAGCAGTTCTTC

v_gene: TRBV7-3
abundance: few
d_gene: TRBD2
j_gene: TRBJ2-3
CDR3aa: CASSSGVAGDLDTQYF
CDR3nt: TGTGCCAGCAGCTCGGGCGTAGCGGGAGATCTTGATACGCAGTATTTT

v_gene: TRBV3-1
abundance: few
d_gene: -
j_gene: TRBJ1-5
CDR3aa: CASSHRNQPQHF
CDR3nt: TGTGCCAGCAGCCATCGCAACCAGCCCCAGCATTTT

v_gene: TRBV9
abundance: -
d_gene: -
j_gene: TRBJ2-7
CDR3aa: CASSAGDSVYEQYF
CDR3nt: TGTGCCAGCAGCGCCGGGGACTCGGTCTACGAGCAGTACTTC

v_gene: TRBV12-3/TRBV12-4
abundance: -
d_gene: -
j_gene: TRBJ2-7
CDR3aa: CASSLDTGLRYEQYF
CDR3nt: TGTGCCAGCAGTTTAGATACTGGGTTGAGGTACGAGCAGTACTTC

v_gene: TRBV19
abundance: -
d_gene: -
j_gene: TRBJ2-1
CDR3aa: CASKHREMNNEQFF
CDR3nt: TGTGCCAGTAAGCACCGGGAGATGAACAATGAGCAGTTCTTC

v_gene: TRBV20-1
abundance: -
d_gene: TRBD2
j_gene: TRBJ2-5
CDR3aa: CCADLAASGIEETQYF
CDR3nt: TGCTGTGCTGACCTCGCGGCTAGCGGGATAGAAGAGACCCAGTACTTC

v_gene: TRBV20-1
abundance: few
d_gene: -
j_gene: TRBJ1-4
CDR3aa: CSANPTVGKLFF
CDR3nt: TGCAGTGCTAATCCTACAGTGGGGAAACTGTTTTTT

v_gene: TRBV19
abundance: many
d_gene: TRBD2
j_gene: TRBJ2-1
CDR3aa: CASSIGLAAAKFF
CDR3nt: TGTGCCAGTAGTATAGGACTAGCGGCAGCGAAGTTCTTC

v_gene: TRBV20-1
abundance: -
d_gene: -
j_gene: TRBJ2-1
CDR3aa: CSAVRVGRAPYNEQFF
CDR3nt: TGCAGTGCCGTTCGAGTTGGAAGGGCCCCCTACAATGAGCAGTTCTTC

v_gene: TRBV5-6
abundance: -
d_gene: -
j_gene: TRBJ2-7
CDR3aa: CASSLALAEQYF
CDR3nt: TGTGCCAGCAGTCTGGCGCTCGCCGAGCAGTACTTC

v_gene: TRBV20-1
abundance: many
d_gene: -
j_gene: TRBJ2-2
CDR3aa: CSAHQTGRRGGELFF
CDR3nt: TGCAGCGCACATCAGACCGGGAGACGAGGGGGGGAGCTGTTTTTT

v_gene: TRBV7-2
abundance: -
d_gene: -
j_gene: TRBJ2-6
CDR3aa: CASRIVGSSSGANVLTF
CDR3nt: TGTGCCAGCAGGATCGTGGGAAGTAGCTCTGGGGCCAACGTCCTGACTTTC

v_gene: TRBV5-1
abundance: -
d_gene: -
j_gene: TRBJ1-2
CDR3aa: CASSAGPKANYGYTF
CDR3nt: TGCGCCAGCAGCGCGGGACCGAAAGCTAACTATGGCTACACCTTC

v_gene: TRBV5-4
abundance: few
d_gene: TRBD2
j_gene: TRBJ2-2
CDR3aa: CASSSDSGNTGELFF
CDR3nt: TGTGCCAGCAGCAGCGATAGCGGGAATACCGGGGAGCTGTTTTTT

v_gene: TRBV5-1
abundance: -
d_gene: TRBD2
j_gene: TRBJ2-1
CDR3aa: CASTSGGSYNEQFF
CDR3nt: TGCGCCAGCACAAGCGGGGGCTCCTACAATGAGCAGTTCTTC